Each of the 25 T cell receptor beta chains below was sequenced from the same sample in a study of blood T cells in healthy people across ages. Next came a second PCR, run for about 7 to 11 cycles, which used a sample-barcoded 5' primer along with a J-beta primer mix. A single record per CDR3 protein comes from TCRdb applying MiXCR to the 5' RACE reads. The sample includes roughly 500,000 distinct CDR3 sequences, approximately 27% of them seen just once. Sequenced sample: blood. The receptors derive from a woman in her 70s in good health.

CDR3: CASSDPGVANYGYTF. The CDR3 region has the DNA TGTGCCAGCAGTGACCCAGGGGTAGCTAACTATGGCTACACCTTC. V gene TRBV6-4 combines with J gene TRBJ1-2; maybe TRBD1 (6 bases). The CDR3 runs to 15 residues. The germline CDR1 and CDR2 sequences are MRHNA and SNTAGT. V lost 2 bases and J lost 0, with 10 bases in between.

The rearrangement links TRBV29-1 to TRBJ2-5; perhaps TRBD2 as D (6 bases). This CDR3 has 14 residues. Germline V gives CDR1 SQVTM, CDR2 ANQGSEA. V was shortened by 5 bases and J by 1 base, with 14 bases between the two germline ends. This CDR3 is CSVTTRLPQETQYF. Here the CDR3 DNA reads TGCAGCGTTACGACTAGGTTGCCCCAAGAGACCCAGTACTTC. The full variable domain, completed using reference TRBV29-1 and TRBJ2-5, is SAVISQKPSRDICQRGTSLTIQCQVDSQVTMMFWYRQQPGQSLTLIATANQGSEATYESGFVIDKFPISRPNLTFSTLTVSNMSPEDSSIYLCSVTTRLPQETQYFGPGTRLLVL.

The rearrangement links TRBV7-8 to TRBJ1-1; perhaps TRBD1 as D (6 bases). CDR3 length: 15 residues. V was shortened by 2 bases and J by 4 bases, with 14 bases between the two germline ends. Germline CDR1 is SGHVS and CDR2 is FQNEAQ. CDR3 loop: CASSLQGQVGTEAFF. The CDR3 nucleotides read TGTGCCAGCAGCTTACAGGGGCAAGTGGGCACTGAAGCTTTCTTT.

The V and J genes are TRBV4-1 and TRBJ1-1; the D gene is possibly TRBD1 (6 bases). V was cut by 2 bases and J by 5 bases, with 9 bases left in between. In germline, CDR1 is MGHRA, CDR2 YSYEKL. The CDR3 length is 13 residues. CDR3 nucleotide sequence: TGCGCCAGCAGCCAACAGGGGAGTACTGAAGCTTTCTTT. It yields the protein CASSQQGSTEAFF.

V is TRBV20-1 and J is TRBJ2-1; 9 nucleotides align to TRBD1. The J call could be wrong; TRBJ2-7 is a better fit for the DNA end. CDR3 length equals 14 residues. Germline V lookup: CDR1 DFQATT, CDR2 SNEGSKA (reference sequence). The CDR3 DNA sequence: TGCAGTGCTAGACATGGGACAGGGCTTGGCGAGCAGTACTTC. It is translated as CSARHGTGLGEQYF.

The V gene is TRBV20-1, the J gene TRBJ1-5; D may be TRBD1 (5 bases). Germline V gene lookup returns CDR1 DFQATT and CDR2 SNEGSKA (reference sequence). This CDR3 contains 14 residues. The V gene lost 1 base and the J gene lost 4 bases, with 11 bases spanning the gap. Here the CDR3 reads CSARGGWGNQPQHF. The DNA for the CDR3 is TGCAGTGCTAGAGGAGGGTGGGGGAATCAGCCCCAGCATTTT.

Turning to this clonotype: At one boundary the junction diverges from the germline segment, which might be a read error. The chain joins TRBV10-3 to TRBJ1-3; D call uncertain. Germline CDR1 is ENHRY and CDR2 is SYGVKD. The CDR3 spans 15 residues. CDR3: CAISESWSSGNAIYF. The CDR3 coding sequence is TGTGCCATCAGTGAGTCGTGGAGCTCTGGAAACGCCATATATTTT.

The CDR3 sequence: CSARGGARRTQYF. The DNA of the CDR3 is TGCAGTGCTAGAGGTGGGGCCCGCCGAACGCAGTATTTT. The chain combines TRBV20-1 with TRBJ2-3; tentatively, D is TRBD1 (5 bases). In germline, CDR1 is DFQATT, CDR2 SNEGSKA (reference sequence). The CDR3 is made up of 13 amino acids. The V end was cut by 1 base, the J end by 9 bases, with 14 bases between.

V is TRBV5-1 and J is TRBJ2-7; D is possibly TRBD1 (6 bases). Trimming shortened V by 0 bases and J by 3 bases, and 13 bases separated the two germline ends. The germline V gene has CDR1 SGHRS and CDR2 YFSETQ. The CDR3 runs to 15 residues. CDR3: CASSLDPGTHYEQYF. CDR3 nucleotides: TGCGCCAGCAGCTTGGACCCCGGGACACACTACGAGCAGTACTTC.

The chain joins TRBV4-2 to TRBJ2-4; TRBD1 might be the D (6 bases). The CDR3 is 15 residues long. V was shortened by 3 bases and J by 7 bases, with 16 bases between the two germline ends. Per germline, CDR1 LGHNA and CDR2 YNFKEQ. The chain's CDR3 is CASSQGDKGDNIQYF. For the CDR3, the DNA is TGTGCCAGCAGCCAGGGAGACAAGGGGGATAACATTCAGTACTTC.

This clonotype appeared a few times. The CDR3 region is CASSLTSLRWGEWDTEAFF. CDR3 DNA: TGTGCCAGCAGCTTAACCTCTTTACGCTGGGGGGAGTGGGACACTGAAGCTTTCTTT. The rearrangement joins TRBV7-2 to TRBJ1-1; perhaps TRBD1 as D (5 bases). Germline V gene sequence: CDR1 SGHTA, CDR2 FQGNSA. V gave up 2 bases and J gave up 3 bases, with 25 bases separating them. This CDR3 contains 19 residues.

CDR3 nucleotides: TGTGCCAGCACCCGAGCGGGGGCGACCTCTGGGGCCAACGTCCTGACTTTC. Translated, it gives CASTRAGATSGANVLTF. V is TRBV2 and J is TRBJ2-6; 8 positions agree with TRBD2. Germline CDR1 and CDR2: SNHLY and FYNNEI. The CDR3 spans 17 residues. V lost 7 bases, J lost 0 bases, and 8 bases stayed unmatched. Full variable domain (remainder filled in from reference TRBV2 and TRBJ2-6): EPEVTQTPSHQVTQMGQEVILRCVPISNHLYFYWYRQILGQKVEFLVSFYNNEISEKSEIFDDQFSVERPDGSNFTLKIRSTKLEDSAMYFCASTRAGATSGANVLTFGAGSRLTVL.

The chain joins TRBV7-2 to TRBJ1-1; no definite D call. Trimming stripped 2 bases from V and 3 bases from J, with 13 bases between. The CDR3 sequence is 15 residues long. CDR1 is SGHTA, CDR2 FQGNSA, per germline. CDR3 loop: CASSLSPLRYTEAFF. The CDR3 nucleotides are TGTGCCAGCAGCTTATCGCCTCTAAGGTACACTGAAGCTTTCTTT.

The CDR3 DNA is TGTGCCAGCAGCAGTGGACCGGGACTAGCGGCCTACGAGCAGTACTTC. Its translation is CASSSGPGLAAYEQYF. This sequence joins TRBV21-1 and TRBJ2-7; TRBD2 is taken as the D call from the table, unchecked against the DNA. TRBV21-1 is termed a pseudogene. The CDR3 consists of 16 residues.

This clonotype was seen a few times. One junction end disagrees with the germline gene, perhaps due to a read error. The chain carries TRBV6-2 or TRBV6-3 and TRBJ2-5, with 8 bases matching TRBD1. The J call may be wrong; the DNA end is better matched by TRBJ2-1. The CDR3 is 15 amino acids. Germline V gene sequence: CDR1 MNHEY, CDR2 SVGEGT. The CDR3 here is CASVSRGRIYNGQFF. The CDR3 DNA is TGTGCCAGCGTGAGCAGGGGGCGCATCTACAATGGGCAGTTCTTC.

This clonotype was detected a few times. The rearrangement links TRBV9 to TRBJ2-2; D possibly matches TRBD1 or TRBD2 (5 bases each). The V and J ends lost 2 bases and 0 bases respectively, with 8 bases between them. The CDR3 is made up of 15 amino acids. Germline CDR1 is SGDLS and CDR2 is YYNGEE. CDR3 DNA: TGTGCCAGCAGCGTCCTGGGGGCGAACACCGGGGAGCTGTTTTTT. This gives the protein CASSVLGANTGELFF.

The CDR3 loop reads CASSLGLVLNTGELFF. The CDR3 bases are TGCGCCAGCAGCTTGGGGCTAGTACTAAACACCGGGGAGCTGTTTTTT. The genes are TRBV5-1 and TRBJ2-2; D is ambiguous. V lost 0 bases to trimming and J lost 2 bases, with 11 bases between them. Germline-derived CDR1 and CDR2 are SGHRS and YFSETQ. This CDR3 is 16 amino acids long.

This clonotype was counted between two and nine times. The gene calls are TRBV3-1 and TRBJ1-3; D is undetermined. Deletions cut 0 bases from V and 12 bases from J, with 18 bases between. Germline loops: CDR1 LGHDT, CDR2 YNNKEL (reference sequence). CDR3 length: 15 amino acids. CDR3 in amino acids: CASSQEGGPRDGIYF. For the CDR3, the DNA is TGTGCCAGCAGCCAAGAGGGTGGGCCCCGAGACGGCATATATTTT. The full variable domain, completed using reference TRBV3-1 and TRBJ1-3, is DTAVSQTPKYLVTQMGNDKSIKCEQNLGHDTMYWYKQDSKKFLKIMFSYNNKELIINETVPNRFSPKSPDKAHLNLHINSLELGDSAVYFCASSQEGGPRDGIYFGEGSWLTVV.

The CDR3 nucleotides are TGTGCCAGCAGTTACTTGGGGGGAGAGACCCAGTACTTC. Residues: CASSYLGGETQYF. The V and J genes are TRBV6-6 and TRBJ2-5, with D possibly matching TRBD2 (6 bases). CDR3 length equals 13 residues. Per the germline V gene, CDR1 is MNHNY and CDR2 is SVGAGI (reference sequence). Trimming stripped 1 base from V and 4 bases from J, with 7 bases between.

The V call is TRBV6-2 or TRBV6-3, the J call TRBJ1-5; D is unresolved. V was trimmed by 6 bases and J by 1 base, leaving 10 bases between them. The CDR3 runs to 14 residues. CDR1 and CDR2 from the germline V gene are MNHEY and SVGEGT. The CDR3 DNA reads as TGTGCCAGCAGCCGCGTCAGGAGCAATCAGCCCCAGCATTTT. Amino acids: CASSRVRSNQPQHF.

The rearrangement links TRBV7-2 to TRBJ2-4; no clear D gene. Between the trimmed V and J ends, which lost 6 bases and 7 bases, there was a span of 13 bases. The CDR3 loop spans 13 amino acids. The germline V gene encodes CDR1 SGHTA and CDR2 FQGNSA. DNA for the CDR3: TGTGCCAGCAGGGTACGCGTGGGGAACATTCAGTACTTC. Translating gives CASRVRVGNIQYF.

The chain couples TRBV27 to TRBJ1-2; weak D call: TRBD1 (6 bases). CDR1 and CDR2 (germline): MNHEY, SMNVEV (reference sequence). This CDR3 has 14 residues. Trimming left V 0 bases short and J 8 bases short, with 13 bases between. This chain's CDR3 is CASSLSATTGGYTF. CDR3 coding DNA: TGTGCCAGCAGTTTATCGGCCACGACAGGAGGCTACACCTTC.

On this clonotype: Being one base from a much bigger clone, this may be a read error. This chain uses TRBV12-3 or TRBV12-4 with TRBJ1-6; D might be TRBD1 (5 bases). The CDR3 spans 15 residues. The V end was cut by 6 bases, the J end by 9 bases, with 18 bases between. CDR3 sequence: CASSWDYGGISPLHF. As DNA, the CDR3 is TGTGCCAGCAGCTGGGACTACGGAGGAATTTCACCCCTCCACTTT.

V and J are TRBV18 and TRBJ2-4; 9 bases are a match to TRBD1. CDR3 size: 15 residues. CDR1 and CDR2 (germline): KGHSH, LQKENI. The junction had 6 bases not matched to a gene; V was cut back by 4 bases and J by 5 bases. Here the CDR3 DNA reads TGTGCCAGCTCACTCGTAGGACAGGGGCAAAACATTCAGTACTTC. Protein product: CASSLVGQGQNIQYF.

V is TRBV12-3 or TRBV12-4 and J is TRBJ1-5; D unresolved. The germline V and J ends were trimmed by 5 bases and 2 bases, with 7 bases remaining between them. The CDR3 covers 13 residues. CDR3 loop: CASSARGNQPQHF. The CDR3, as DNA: TGTGCCAGCAGTGCGAGGGGCAATCAGCCCCAGCATTTT.